These T cell receptor beta chains were read from a single sample in a study of CD8+ T cells in alopecia areata. Sequencing used immunoSEQ multiplex PCR; TCRdb keeps in-frame clones, though not all of them. The data show about 210,000 clones, less than 65% seen once. Source: CD4+ T cells sorted from blood, taken at week 4, from a patient treated with tofacitinib. The receptors were sampled from a human donor with alopecia areata. Each CDR3 is given with its conserved first and last residue. Each record gives: CDR3 DNA, CDR3 protein, J gene, clone size, D gene, V gene. D genes are given only for firm matches. The size of a clone is reported for some rows only, either as once, few or many, or as a class for expanded clones.

TGTGCCAGCAGCTTGGGTCAGGCGAGGAATGAGCAGTTCTTC	CASSLGQARNEQFF	TRBJ2-1	NA	NA	TRBV5-6
TGTGCCACCAGCAGAGTATTCCAGGGGACTGGAAACACCATATATTTT	CATSRVFQGTGNTIYF	TRBJ1-3	NA	NA	TRBV15
TGTGCCAGCAGCTTAGCTCGGTGGGATACGCAGTATTTT	CASSLARWDTQYF	TRBJ2-3	NA	NA	TRBV13
TGTGCCAGCAGCGAGGGAAGGGGGTCGGGAGGAAAGACCCAGTACTTC	CASSEGRGSGGKTQYF	TRBJ2-5	NA	NA	TRBV9
TGTGCCAGCAGCTTGAGTCGGGGGGGAGACAGAGGCCAAGAGACCCAGTACTTC	CASSLSRGGDRGQETQYF	TRBJ2-5	NA	TRBD2	TRBV5-4
TGTGCCAGCAGCCTAAGGGGGATTTTTAATTCACCCCTCCACTTT	CASSLRGIFNSPLHF	TRBJ1-6	NA	NA	TRBV14
TGTGCCAGCAGTCAAAGACAGCGACGATATGGCTACACCTTC	CASSQRQRRYGYTF	TRBJ1-2	NA	NA	TRBV6-5
TGTGCCAGCTCGCTGGGGGACGAGTACGAGCAGTACTTC	CASSLGDEYEQYF	TRBJ2-7	NA	NA	TRBV18
TGTGCCTGGATCCCTGTAGAGAACTACAATGAGCAGTTCTTC	CAWIPVENYNEQFF	TRBJ2-1	NA	NA	TRBV30
TGTGCCATCAGTGCGGGGGGGCAAGGCAATGAGCAGTTCTTC	CAISAGGQGNEQFF	TRBJ2-1	few	TRBD2	TRBV10-3
TGTGCCAGCTCCTCGAACCAGGTTAATTCACCCCTCCACTTT	CASSSNQVNSPLHF	TRBJ1-6	NA	NA	TRBV27
TGTGCCACCGCGACACCTGGCGCCGGGGCCAACGTCCTGACTTTC	CATATPGAGANVLTF	TRBJ2-6	NA	NA	TRBV28
TGTGCCAGCAGCCAACAGGGGTCCGGGGAGCTGTTTTTT	CASSQQGSGELFF	TRBJ2-2	NA	TRBD1	TRBV7-2
TGCGCCAGCAGCTTGGGGGTGCCAGGGGGCTACGAGCAGTACTTC	CASSLGVPGGYEQYF	TRBJ2-7	NA	TRBD1	TRBV5-1
TGCAGCGTGACTAGCGGGGTTTACAATGAGCAGTTCTTC	CSVTSGVYNEQFF	TRBJ2-1	few	TRBD2	TRBV29-1
TGTGCCATCAGTGAAGGTGCAGGGGCCTGGGGGACCCAGTACTTC	CAISEGAGAWGTQYF	TRBJ2-5	NA	NA	TRBV10-3
TGCGCCAGTCCACTCAGGGTTCGAGATTCACCCCTCCACTTT	CASPLRVRDSPLHF	TRBJ1-6	NA	NA	TRBV23-1